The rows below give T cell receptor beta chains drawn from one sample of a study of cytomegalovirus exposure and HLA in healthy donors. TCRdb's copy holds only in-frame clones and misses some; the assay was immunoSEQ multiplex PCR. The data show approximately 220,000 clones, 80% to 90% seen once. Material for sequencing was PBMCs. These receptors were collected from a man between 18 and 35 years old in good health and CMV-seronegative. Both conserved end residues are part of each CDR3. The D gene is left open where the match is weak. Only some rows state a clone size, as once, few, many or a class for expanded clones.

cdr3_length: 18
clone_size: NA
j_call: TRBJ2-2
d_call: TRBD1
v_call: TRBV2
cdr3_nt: TGTGCCAGCAGAGACGGACAGGGGAACGCCGGATTCGCCGGGGAGCTGTTTTTT
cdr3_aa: CASRDGQGNAGFAGELFF

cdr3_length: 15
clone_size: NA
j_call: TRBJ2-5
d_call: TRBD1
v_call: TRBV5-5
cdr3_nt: TGTGCCAGCAGCTTAACAGGGGGGTACGGAGAGACCCAGTACTTC
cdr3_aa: CASSLTGGYGETQYF

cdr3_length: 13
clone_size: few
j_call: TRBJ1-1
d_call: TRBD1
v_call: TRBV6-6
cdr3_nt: TGTGCCAGCAGTTACTCGGAAGACAGGGCAGCTTTCTTT
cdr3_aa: CASSYSEDRAAFF

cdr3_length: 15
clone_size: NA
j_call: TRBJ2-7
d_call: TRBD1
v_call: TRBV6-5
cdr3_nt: TGTGCCAGCAGTTACTCGGGGACAGGATCTCCCGAGCAGTACTTC
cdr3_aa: CASSYSGTGSPEQYF

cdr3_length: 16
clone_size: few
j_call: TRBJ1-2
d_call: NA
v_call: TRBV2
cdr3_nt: TGTGCCAGCACTTGGGGGCAGTTTCAAGCTAACTATGGCTACACCTTC
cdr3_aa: CASTWGQFQANYGYTF

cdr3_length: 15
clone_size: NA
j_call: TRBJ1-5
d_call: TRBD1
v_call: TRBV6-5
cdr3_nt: TGTGCCAGCAGTTACTCGATGACAGGGGATCAGCCCCAGCATTTT
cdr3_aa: CASSYSMTGDQPQHF

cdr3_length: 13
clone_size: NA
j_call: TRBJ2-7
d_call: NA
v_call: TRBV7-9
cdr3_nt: TGTGCCAGCAGCTTATCGGTGACCTACGAGCAGTACTTC
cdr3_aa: CASSLSVTYEQYF

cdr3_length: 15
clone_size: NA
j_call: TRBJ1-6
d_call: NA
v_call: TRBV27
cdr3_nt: TGTGCCAGCAGTTTCGCAGGGAAAAGTAGGTCACCCCTCCACTTT
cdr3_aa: CASSFAGKSRSPLHF

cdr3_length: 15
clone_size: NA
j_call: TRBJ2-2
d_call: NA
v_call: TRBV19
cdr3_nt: TGTGCCAGTAGTTACCCTGCGGGAACAACCGGGGAGCTGTTTTTT
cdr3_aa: CASSYPAGTTGELFF

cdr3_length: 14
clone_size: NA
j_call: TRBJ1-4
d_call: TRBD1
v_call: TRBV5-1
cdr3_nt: TGCGCCAGCAGCCGGGGACAGCCGCAAGAAAAACTGTTTTTT
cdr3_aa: CASSRGQPQEKLFF

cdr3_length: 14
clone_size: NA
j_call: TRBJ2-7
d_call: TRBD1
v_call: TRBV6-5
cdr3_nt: TGTGCCAGCAGTCGACAGGGAAAATCCTACGAGCAGTACTTC
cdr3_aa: CASSRQGKSYEQYF

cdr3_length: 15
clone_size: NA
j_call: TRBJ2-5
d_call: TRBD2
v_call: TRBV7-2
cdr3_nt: TGTGCCAGCAGCTATACCGGGGGGTTCGGGGAGACCCAGTACTTC
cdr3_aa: CASSYTGGFGETQYF

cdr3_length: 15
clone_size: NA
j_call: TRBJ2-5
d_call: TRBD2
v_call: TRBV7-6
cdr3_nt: TGTGCCAGCAGCTCACTAGCGGGGGGTAAAGAGACCCAGTACTTC
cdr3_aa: CASSSLAGGKETQYF

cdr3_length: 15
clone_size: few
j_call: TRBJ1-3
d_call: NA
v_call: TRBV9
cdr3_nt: TGTGCCAGCAGCGACCAGGGAGGCTCTGGAAACACCATATATTTT
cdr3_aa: CASSDQGGSGNTIYF

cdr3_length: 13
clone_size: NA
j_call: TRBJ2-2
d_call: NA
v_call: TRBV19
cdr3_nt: TGTGCCAGTAGTTTAAGCGTAGCCGGGGAGCTGTTTTTT
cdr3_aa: CASSLSVAGELFF

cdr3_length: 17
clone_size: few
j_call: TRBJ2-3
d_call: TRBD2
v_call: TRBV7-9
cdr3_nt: TGTGCCACTTCGTCGCGGGTAGCGGGGGGAGACACAGATACGCAGTATTTT
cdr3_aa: CATSSRVAGGDTDTQYF

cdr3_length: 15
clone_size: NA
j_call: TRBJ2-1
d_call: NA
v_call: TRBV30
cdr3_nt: TGTGCCTGGAGCGGAGACTGGAGAGCCAACAATGAGCAGTTCTTC
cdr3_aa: CAWSGDWRANNEQFF

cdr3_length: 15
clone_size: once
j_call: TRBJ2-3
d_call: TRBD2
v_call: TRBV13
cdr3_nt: TGTGCCAGCAGCGAGACTAGCGGGTGGTCAGATACGCAGTATTTT
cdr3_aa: CASSETSGWSDTQYF

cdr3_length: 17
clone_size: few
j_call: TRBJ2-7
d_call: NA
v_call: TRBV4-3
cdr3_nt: TGCGCCAGCAGCCAAGGGACAGGGGTGACTAGCGGCTACGAGCAGTACTTC
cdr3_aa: CASSQGTGVTSGYEQYF

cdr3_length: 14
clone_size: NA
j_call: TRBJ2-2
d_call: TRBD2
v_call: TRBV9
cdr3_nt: TGTGCCAGCAGCGTGGGGTCGGGAGGCGGGGAGCTGTTTTTT
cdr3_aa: CASSVGSGGGELFF

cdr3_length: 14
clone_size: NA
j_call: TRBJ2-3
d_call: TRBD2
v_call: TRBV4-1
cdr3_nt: TGCGCCAGCAGCCTTAGCGGGAGCACAGATACGCAGTATTTT
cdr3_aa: CASSLSGSTDTQYF

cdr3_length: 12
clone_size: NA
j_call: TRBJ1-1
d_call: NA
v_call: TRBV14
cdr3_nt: TGTGCCAGCAGCCCACTATACACGGAAGCTTTCTTT
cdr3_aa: CASSPLYTEAFF

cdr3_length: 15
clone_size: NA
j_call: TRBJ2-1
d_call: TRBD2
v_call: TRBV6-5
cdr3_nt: TGTGCCAGCACCCCCCCAGCGGGAGGGTCCAATGAGCAGTTCTTC
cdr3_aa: CASTPPAGGSNEQFF

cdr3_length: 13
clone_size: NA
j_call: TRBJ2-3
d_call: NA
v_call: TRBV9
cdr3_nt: TGTGCCAGCAGCCCCACTAGTTTGGATACGCAGTATTTT
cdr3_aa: CASSPTSLDTQYF

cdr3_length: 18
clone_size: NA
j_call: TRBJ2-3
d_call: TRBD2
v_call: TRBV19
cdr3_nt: TGTGCCAGTAGTCAAGGACTAGCGGGCGGACTGATTACAGATACGCAGTATTTT
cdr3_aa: CASSQGLAGGLITDTQYF

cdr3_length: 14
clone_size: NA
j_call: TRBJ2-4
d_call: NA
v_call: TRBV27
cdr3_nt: TGTGCCAGCAAGGGGCGCCTAGCCAAAAACATTCAGTACTTC
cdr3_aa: CASKGRLAKNIQYF

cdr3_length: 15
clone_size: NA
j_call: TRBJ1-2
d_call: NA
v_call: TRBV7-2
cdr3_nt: TGTGCCAGCAGCTTAGACCACAGGGCACTTCCTGGCTACACCTTC
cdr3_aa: CASSLDHRALPGYTF

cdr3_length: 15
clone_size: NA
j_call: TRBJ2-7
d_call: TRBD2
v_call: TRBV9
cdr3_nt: TGTGCCAGCAGCGTGGGGACTAGCGGCCCCTACGAGCAGTACTTC
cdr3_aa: CASSVGTSGPYEQYF

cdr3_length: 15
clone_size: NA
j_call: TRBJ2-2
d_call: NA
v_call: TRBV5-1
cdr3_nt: TGCGCCAGCGGGAGAGGGGGATCGAACACCGGGGAGCTGTTTTTT
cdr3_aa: CASGRGGSNTGELFF

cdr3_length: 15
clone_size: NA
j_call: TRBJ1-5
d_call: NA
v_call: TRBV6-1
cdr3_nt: TGTGCCAGCGGGAGGGGAGGTAATAGCAATCAGCCCCAGCATTTT
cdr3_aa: CASGRGGNSNQPQHF

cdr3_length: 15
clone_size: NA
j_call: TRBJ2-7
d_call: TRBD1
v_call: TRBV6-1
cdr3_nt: TGTGCCAGCAGTGAACAGGGACAGTACTCCTACGAGCAGTACTTC
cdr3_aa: CASSEQGQYSYEQYF

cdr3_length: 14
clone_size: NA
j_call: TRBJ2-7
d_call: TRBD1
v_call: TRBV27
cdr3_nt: TGTGCCAGCAGCCGGACAGGGGCCTCCTACGAGCAGTACTTC
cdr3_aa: CASSRTGASYEQYF

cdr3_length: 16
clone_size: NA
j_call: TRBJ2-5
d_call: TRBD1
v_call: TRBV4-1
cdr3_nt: TGCGCCAGCAGCCAGCGCGCTACAGGGGGAGGACAGACCCAGTACTTC
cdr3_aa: CASSQRATGGGQTQYF

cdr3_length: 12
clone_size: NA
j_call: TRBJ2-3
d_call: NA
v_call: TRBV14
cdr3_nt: TGTGCCAGCAGCCAATCAGGGAATACGCAGTATTTT
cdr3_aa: CASSQSGNTQYF

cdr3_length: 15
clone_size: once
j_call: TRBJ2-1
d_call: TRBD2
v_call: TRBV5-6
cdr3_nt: TGTGCCAGCAGCCCGGGACCCGGGGGGGGGAATGAGCAGTTCTTC
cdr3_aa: CASSPGPGGGNEQFF

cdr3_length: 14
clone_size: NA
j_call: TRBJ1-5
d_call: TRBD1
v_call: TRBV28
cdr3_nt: TGTGCCAGCTCCGGAGGGGGCAGCAATCAGCCCCAACATTTT
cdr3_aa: CASSGGGSNQPQHF